This TCR beta chain was identified during a study of T cells in Graves' hyperthyroidism and ophthalmopathy. Over 18 months, lack of ophthalmopathy progression marked Graves' hyperthyroidism as stable. From RNA transcripts, TCR beta CDR3 regions were amplified. With the HTBI primer set, the TCR CDR3 went through a first round of RT-PCR. TCRdb used MiXCR to reprocess the multiplex PCR reads, holding one entry per CDR3 protein. This sample has around 500,000 distinct CDR3 sequences, with 13% to 15% found just once. Many counts were recorded for this clonotype. The CDR3 has 14 amino acids. Germline lookup yields CDR1 MDHEN and CDR2 SYDVKM. The junction had 5 bases not matched to a gene; V was cut back by 5 bases and J by 5 bases.

Sequenced material: blood. This TCR was recovered from a young woman with Graves' hyperthyroidism. The chain has TRBV28 and TRBJ2-3; TRBD2 agrees at 9 bases. In DNA, the CDR3 is TGTGCCAGCAGTCCGGCGGGAGGGTTAGATACGCAGTATTTT. Its translation is CASSPAGGLDTQYF.